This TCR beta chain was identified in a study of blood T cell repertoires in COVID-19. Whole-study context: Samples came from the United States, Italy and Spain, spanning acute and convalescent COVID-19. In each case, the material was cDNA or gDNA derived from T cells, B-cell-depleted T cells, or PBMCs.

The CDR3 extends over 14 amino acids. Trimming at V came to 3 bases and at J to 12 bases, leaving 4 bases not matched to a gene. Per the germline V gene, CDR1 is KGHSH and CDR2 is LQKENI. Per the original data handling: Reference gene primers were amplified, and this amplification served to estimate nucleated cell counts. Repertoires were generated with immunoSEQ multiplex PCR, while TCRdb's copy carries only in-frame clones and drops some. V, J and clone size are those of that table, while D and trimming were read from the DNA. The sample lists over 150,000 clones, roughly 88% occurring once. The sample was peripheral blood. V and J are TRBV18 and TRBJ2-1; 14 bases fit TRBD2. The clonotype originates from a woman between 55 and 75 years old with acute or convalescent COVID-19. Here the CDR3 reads CASSPGLAGEGQFF. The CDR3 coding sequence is TGTGCCAGCTCACCGGGACTAGCGGGGGAGGGGCAGTTCTTC.